This is a list of T cell receptor beta chains from one sample in a study of T cells in localized non-small cell lung cancer. Measured with immunoSEQ multiplex PCR; TCRdb has only the in-frame clones, and not every one. The data contain roughly 34,000 clones, about 90% of them singletons. The material sequenced was peripheral blood mononuclear cells, taken before any cancer treatment. These receptors were taken from a man between 40 and 70 years old with stage III lung adenocarcinoma. The CDR3 runs from the conserved cysteine through the conserved F or W. The D gene is left open where the match is weak. Some rows mark clone size as missing; the rest say once, few, many or name a class of expanded clone.

TRBV5-1	TRBJ2-7	TRBD2	.	CASSTLAGAQYEQYF	TGCGCCAGCAGCACCTTAGCGGGGGCGCAATACGAGCAGTACTTC
TRBV5-4	TRBJ2-5	TRBD2	.	CASSPRTSGAETQYF	TGTGCCAGCAGCCCGAGGACTAGCGGGGCCGAGACCCAGTACTTC
TRBV18	TRBJ1-2	TRBD1	.	CASSPRAPGQDHSNYGYTF	TGTGCCAGCTCACCACGGGCCCCGGGACAGGACCACTCTAACTATGGCTACACCTTC
TRBV5-1	TRBJ2-3	.	.	CASSLGEGTDTQYF	TGCGCCAGCAGCTTGGGGGAGGGCACAGATACGCAGTATTTT
TRBV6-6	TRBJ2-5	TRBD2	.	CASSGGDGRQETQYF	TGTGCCAGCAGTGGGGGGGATGGCCGCCAAGAGACCCAGTACTTC
TRBV7-9	TRBJ2-7	.	.	CASSLINEQYF	TGTGCCAGCAGCCTAATCAACGAGCAGTACTTC
TRBV7-6	TRBJ2-7	TRBD2	.	CASSLGGGPYEQYF	TGTGCCAGCAGCTTGGGCGGGGGGCCCTACGAGCAGTACTTC
TRBV10-3	TRBJ2-7	.	.	CASAKGYEQYF	TGTGCCAGCGCTAAGGGCTACGAGCAGTACTTC
TRBV5-1	TRBJ1-1	.	.	CASSLDPSNTEAFF	TGCGCCAGCAGCTTGGACCCCTCGAACACTGAAGCTTTCTTT
TRBV15	TRBJ2-7	.	.	CATSRADLLGYEQYF	TGTGCCACCAGCAGAGCGGACTTACTGGGGTACGAGCAGTACTTC
TRBV7-2	TRBJ2-1	TRBD2	few	CASSLRLAADEQFF	TGTGCCAGCAGCCTACGACTAGCCGCGGATGAGCAGTTCTTC
TRBV7-2	TRBJ1-3	.	few	CASSLVSTVSGNTIYF	TGTGCCAGCAGCTTAGTCTCGACAGTCTCTGGAAACACCATATATTTT
TRBV20-1	TRBJ2-1	.	.	CSAPTGNEQFF	TGCAGTGCCCCCACAGGGAATGAGCAGTTCTTC
TRBV7-2	TRBJ2-7	.	once	CASSLDLTQAYEQYF	TGTGCCAGCAGCTTAGACCTGACTCAAGCCTACGAGCAGTACTTC
TRBV6-6	TRBJ2-3	.	.	CASSGRGSGNTDTQYF	TGTGCCAGCAGCGGGAGAGGGAGTGGGAACACAGATACGCAGTATTTT
TRBV11-3	TRBJ2-1	TRBD1	.	CASSLRTGWNNEQFF	TGTGCCAGCAGCCTCCGGACAGGATGGAACAATGAGCAGTTCTTC
TRBV5-4	TRBJ2-5	.	.	CASSPTIQETQYF	TGTGCCAGCAGCCCGACGATACAAGAGACCCAGTACTTC
TRBV9	TRBJ2-2	.	.	CASSVGSWDPVDPGELFF	TGTGCCAGCAGCGTGGGGAGTTGGGACCCGGTCGACCCCGGGGAGCTGTTTTTT
TRBV18	TRBJ1-1	.	once	CASSLSANTEAFF	TGTGCCAGCTCATTATCAGCGAACACTGAAGCTTTCTTT
TRBV7-2	TRBJ2-7	.	.	CASSLALTGAYEQYF	TGTGCCAGCAGCTTAGCGCTAACAGGTGCCTACGAGCAGTACTTC
TRBV5-8	TRBJ2-7	TRBD1	.	CASSFGTGIYEQYF	TGTGCCAGCAGCTTCGGGACAGGGATCTACGAGCAGTACTTC
TRBV4-3	TRBJ2-1	.	once	CASSQQLTGGRDVNEQFF	TGCGCCAGCAGCCAGCAACTGACCGGCGGTAGGGATGTCAATGAGCAGTTCTTC
TRBV28	TRBJ1-4	TRBD1	.	CASSPGTGATNEKLFF	TGTGCCAGCAGTCCAGGGACAGGGGCAACTAATGAAAAACTGTTTTTT
TRBV7-2	TRBJ2-1	.	.	CASSPSSYNEQFF	TGTGCCAGCAGCCCAAGCTCCTACAATGAGCAGTTCTTC
TRBV4-2	TRBJ2-1	.	once	CASSQGTATYNEQFF	TGTGCCAGCAGCCAAGGGACCGCGACCTACAATGAGCAGTTCTTC
TRBV5-1	TRBJ2-3	.	.	CASSLGLGGRGTDTQYF	TGCGCCAGCAGCTTGGGGTTAGGGGGACGAGGCACAGATACGCAGTATTTT
TRBV9	TRBJ2-2	.	.	CASSVVGWELFF	TGTGCCAGCAGCGTAGTTGGATGGGAGCTGTTTTTT
TRBV6-6	TRBJ2-1	.	.	CASGGPSYNEQFF	TGTGCCAGCGGCGGGCCCTCCTACAATGAGCAGTTCTTC
TRBV19	TRBJ1-2	.	.	CASSIIPWTGGYTF	TGTGCCAGTAGTATCATCCCATGGACGGGCGGCTACACCTTC